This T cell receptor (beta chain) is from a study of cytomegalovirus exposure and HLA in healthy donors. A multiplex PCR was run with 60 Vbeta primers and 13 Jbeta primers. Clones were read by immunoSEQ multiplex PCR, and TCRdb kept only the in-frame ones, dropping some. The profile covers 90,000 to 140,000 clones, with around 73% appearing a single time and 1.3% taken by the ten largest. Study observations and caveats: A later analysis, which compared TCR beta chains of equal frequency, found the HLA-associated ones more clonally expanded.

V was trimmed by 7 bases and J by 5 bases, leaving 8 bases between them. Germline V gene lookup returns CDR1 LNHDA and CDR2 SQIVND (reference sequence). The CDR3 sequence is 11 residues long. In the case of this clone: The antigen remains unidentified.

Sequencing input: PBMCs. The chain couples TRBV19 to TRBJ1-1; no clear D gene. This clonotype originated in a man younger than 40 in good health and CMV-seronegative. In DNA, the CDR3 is TGTGCCAGTATGACGGGTACTGAAGCTTTCTTT. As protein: CASMTGTEAFF.